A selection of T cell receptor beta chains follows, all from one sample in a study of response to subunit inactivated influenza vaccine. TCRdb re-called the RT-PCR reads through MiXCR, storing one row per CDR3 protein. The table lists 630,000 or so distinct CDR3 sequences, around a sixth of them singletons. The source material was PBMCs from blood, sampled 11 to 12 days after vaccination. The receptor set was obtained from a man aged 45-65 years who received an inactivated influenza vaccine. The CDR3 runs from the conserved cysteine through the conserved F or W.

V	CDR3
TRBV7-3	CASSLMGLSTDTQYF
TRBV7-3	CASSSGPLNTGELFF
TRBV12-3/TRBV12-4	CASSQRTSGRIVSGYNEQFF
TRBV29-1	CSVGQGTDYGYTF
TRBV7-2	CASSLDYGSYEQYF
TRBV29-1	CSVGFLASGIGETQYF
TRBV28	CASSTRTGTDEQFF
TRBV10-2	CASGTWNTGELFF
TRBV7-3	CASSLNPMPGTGNEQFF
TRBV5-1	CASSLPSSINEQFF
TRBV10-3	CAISESVVKETQYF
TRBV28	CASRLRGGANTGELFF
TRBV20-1	CSARAVVPQSNTEAFF
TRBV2	CASNGIQGETQYF
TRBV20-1	CSVDRVAGELFF
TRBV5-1	CASSSSSGSPTDTQYF
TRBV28	CASSFQGRTYEQYF
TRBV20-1	CSATVTFGTEAFF
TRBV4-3	CASSQDRGTTGELFF
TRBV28	CASSKQGLYEQFF